This entry lists 20 T cell receptor beta chains sequenced from one sample in a study of metastatic and nonmetastatic thyroid tumors. Through MiXCR, TCRdb re-clonotyped the PCR reads. The sample consists of some 16,000 clones, 33% of them appearing once. No treatment of any kind had been given to any patient before thyroid surgery. The material sequenced was tumor tissue. These receptors all stem from a male donor with papillary thyroid cancer or a benign thyroid nodule (not recorded which). Some clones in this sample may be carry-over from other donors' samples.

V gene TRBV6-1 combines with J gene TRBJ2-7; a weak D match, TRBD1 (6 bases). This CDR3 is built from 15 residues. The germline V gene encodes CDR1 MNHNS and CDR2 SASEGT. Trimming took off 0 bases at V and 0 bases at J, with 9 bases between the two ends. The CDR3 spells CASSEAGDNSYEQYF. CDR3 coding DNA: TGTGCCAGCAGTGAAGCGGGGGACAACTCCTACGAGCAGTACTTC.

To note about this clone: The junction departs from germline at one end; a sequencing error may be responsible. J is TRBJ2-7 and V is TRBV28; D may be TRBD1 or TRBD2 (5 bases each). The CDR3 has 13 amino acids. The V gene's germline CDR1 is MDHEN and CDR2 SYDVKM. In nucleotides, the CDR3 is TGTGCCAGCAGTTTACGAGGTGGGGACGAGCAGTATTTC. It encodes CASSLRGGDEQYF.

This clone was counted many times. The chain couples TRBV28 to TRBJ2-7; 11 bases match TRBD2. There are 14 residues in the CDR3. The germline CDR1 and CDR2 sequences are MDHEN and SYDVKM. The V gene end was trimmed by 4 bases and the J gene end by 3 bases; junction bases not matched to a gene: 2. The CDR3 region has the DNA TGTGCCAGCAGTTCCGGGACTAGCGGCTACGAGCAGTACTTC. Protein: CASSSGTSGYEQYF.

V usage is TRBV11-1 and J usage is TRBJ1-2, with 9 bases that match TRBD1. Per germline, CDR1 SGHAT and CDR2 FQDESV (reference sequence). J gave up 8 bases and V 5 bases, and 12 bases lay outside the gene matches. The CDR3 extends over 15 amino acids. In DNA form, the CDR3 reads TGTGCCAGCAGCCCCCAGAGGACAGGGGCGGAAGGCTACACCTTC. Its protein product is CASSPQRTGAEGYTF.

A word on this clone: Germline is not matched at one junction end, which may reflect a read error. V and J are TRBV27 and TRBJ1-2; the match to TRBD1 covers 7 bases. Germline V gene data show CDR1 as MNHEY and CDR2 as SMNVEV (reference sequence). The CDR3 has 15 amino acids. For the CDR3, the DNA is TGTGCCAGCAGTAATAGACAGGGAGGGAACTATGGTTACACCTTC. This encodes CASSNRQGGNYGYTF.

This clone was found once. Sequence at one end of the junction differs from germline and may be a read error. V gene TRBV6-4 combines with J gene TRBJ2-1; a weak D match, TRBD2 (6 bases). The CDR3 is 15 amino acids. Germline-derived CDR1 and CDR2 are MRHNA and SNTAGT. CDR3 DNA: TGTGCCAGCAGTGACTCTAGCGGCTCCTACAATGCGCAGTTCTTC. Residues: CASSDSSGSYNAQFF.

This clone was detected many times. V is TRBV28 and J is TRBJ1-5; TRBD1 agrees at 7 bases. The CDR3 is 15 amino acids. V dropped 3 bases and J dropped 1; count of bases not matched to a gene: 3. The germline gives CDR1 MDHEN, CDR2 SYDVKM. The chain's CDR3 is CASSFGTASNQPQHF. The CDR3 nucleotides are TGTGCCAGCAGTTTCGGGACAGCCAGCAATCAGCCCCAGCATTTT.

The rearrangement uses TRBV6-1 and TRBJ2-5; 8 bases fit TRBD1. The germline V gene encodes CDR1 MNHNS and CDR2 SASEGT. Germline trimming cut 3 bases from V and 4 bases from J; bases unmatched to any gene: 4. The CDR3 loop spans 14 amino acids. The CDR3 DNA is TGTGCCAGCAGTGACCCGACAGGGGCAGAGACCCAGTACTTC. It encodes CASSDPTGAETQYF.

The chain couples TRBV20-1 to TRBJ1-5; TRBD1 agrees at 8 bases. The V and J ends lost 5 bases and 3 bases, in that order; junction bases with no gene match: 12. The germline CDR1 and CDR2 sequences are DFQATT and SNEGSKA (reference sequence). CDR3 length: 16 amino acids. The CDR3 coding sequence is TGCAGTGCTGGCACCCTCGGGACAGGCACCAATCAGCCCCAGCATTTT. This codes for CSAGTLGTGTNQPQHF.

This clone was counted between two and nine times. The chain carries TRBV6-1 and TRBJ1-6; perhaps TRBD1 as D (5 bases). In germline, CDR1 is MNHNS, CDR2 SASEGT. Trimming cost V 6 bases and J 8 bases, with 20 bases left between them. The CDR3 spans 16 residues. The CDR3 spells CASSQGQGLSDSPLHF. CDR3 DNA: TGTGCCAGCAGCCAGGGCCAGGGACTATCCGATTCACCCCTCCACTTT.

This clone was picked up one time. The CDR3 here is CSAIRASIRDTQYF. Written as DNA, the CDR3 is TGCAGTGCTATTAGAGCTAGCATTAGAGATACGCAGTATTTT. The chain combines TRBV20-1 with TRBJ2-3, with D perhaps TRBD2 (5 bases). The CDR3 runs 14 residues. The germline gives CDR1 DFQATT, CDR2 SNEGSKA (reference sequence). Trimming stripped 4 bases from V and 5 bases from J, with 16 bases between.

This chain links TRBV20-1 with TRBJ2-7, with TRBD1 as a possible D gene (5 bases). From germline, CDR1 is DFQATT and CDR2 SNEGSKA (reference sequence). V shed 6 bases and J shed 4 bases, with 10 bases lying between them. The CDR3 is 11 amino acids. The DNA for the CDR3 is TGCAGTGCCAGCCAGGGTTACGAGCAGTACTTC. This sequence encodes CSASQGYEQYF.

This clone has a handful of counts. The CDR3 protein is CASSTPLGDTAYEQYF. CDR3 DNA: TGTGCCAGCAGTACGCCCCTCGGGGACACAGCCTACGAGCAGTACTTC. This chain uses TRBV28 with TRBJ2-7, with D perhaps matching TRBD1 (6 bases). The germline gives CDR1 MDHEN, CDR2 SYDVKM. Between the trimmed V and J ends, which lost 5 bases and 2 bases, there was a span of 19 bases. The CDR3 spans 16 residues. The full variable domain, completed using reference TRBV28 and TRBJ2-7, is DVKVTQSSRYLVKRTGEKVFLECVQDMDHENMFWYRQDPGLGLRLIYFSYDVKMKEKGDIPEGYSVSREKKERFSLILESASTNQTSMYLCASSTPLGDTAYEQYFGPGTRLTVT.

This clone was found many times. This rearrangement joins TRBV4-1 to TRBJ1-2; D is unclear. The CDR3 sequence is 16 residues long. Germline CDR1 MGHRA, CDR2 YSYEKL. V gave up 1 base and J gave up 4 bases, with 16 bases separating them. CDR3 in amino acids: CASSQGFRGVSYGYTF. The CDR3 DNA is TGCGCCAGCAGCCAAGGTTTTCGCGGGGTTAGCTATGGCTACACCTTC.

This clone was counted ten times or more. The rearrangement joins TRBV29-1 to TRBJ1-1; TRBD1 matches at 8 bases. The V segment lost 6 bases and the J segment 0 bases; nucleotides outside the gene matches: 15. Germline-derived CDR1 and CDR2 are SQVTM and ANQGSEA. The CDR3 loop spans 17 amino acids. CDR3 in DNA: TGCAGCGTCTCTTCCCGTGACAGGGGTATAATGAACACTGAAGCTTTCTTT. This translates into CSVSSRDRGIMNTEAFF.

This clone was seen at least ten times. The genes are TRBV24-1 and TRBJ2-4; 7 nucleotides agree with TRBD2. Per germline, CDR1 KGHDR and CDR2 SFDVKD. The CDR3 has 14 amino acids. V lost 9 bases, J lost 4 bases, and 8 bases stayed unmatched. CDR3 bases: TGTGCCACCGGGGGGGGAGGCCCGAAAAACATTCAGTACTTC. Translating gives CATGGGGPKNIQYF.

This chain links TRBV7-2 with TRBJ1-3; unclear D gene. CDR1 SGHTA and CDR2 FQGNSA come from the germline V gene. V was pared by 2 bases and J by 2 bases, with 7 bases between. The CDR3 runs to 14 residues. The CDR3 sequence is CASSLFTPGNTIYF. CDR3 DNA sequence: TGTGCCAGCAGCTTATTCACTCCTGGAAACACCATATATTTT.

This clone has just a few counts. The chain employs TRBV19 and TRBJ2-1; D uncertain. This CDR3 comprises 13 residues. With 5 bases removed from V and 2 bases from J, the gap between germline ends came to 7 bases. Germline V gene data show CDR1 as LNHDA and CDR2 as SQIVND (reference sequence). The CDR3 sequence is CASSLSTYNEQFF. Here the CDR3 DNA reads TGTGCCAGTAGTCTCAGTACCTACAATGAGCAGTTCTTC.

The rearrangement uses TRBV5-1 and TRBJ2-7, with D perhaps TRBD1 (5 bases). CDR3 length: 14 amino acids. The V gene's germline CDR1 is SGHRS and CDR2 YFSETQ. V lost 2 bases to trimming and J lost 6 bases, with 15 bases between them. Written as DNA, the CDR3 is TGCGCCAGCAGCTTTGTGGCAGGGAAGGTCGAGCAGTACTTC. It is translated as CASSFVAGKVEQYF.

This clone was counted only a few times. V usage is TRBV6-5 and J usage is TRBJ1-2; the D is unclear. The germline V gene has CDR1 MNHEY and CDR2 SVGAGI. Trimming removed 2 bases from V and 2 bases from J, with 9 bases in between. This CDR3 has 14 amino acids. The CDR3 bases are TGTGCCAGCAGTTACAGGGAAATCAACTATGGCTACACCTTC. This gives the protein CASSYREINYGYTF.